The 26 T cell receptor beta chains below were found in one sample sequenced in a study of blood T cells in healthy people across ages. With a J-beta primer mix and a sample-barcoded 5' primer, a second PCR ran about 6 to 11 cycles. TCRdb re-called the 5' RACE reads through MiXCR, storing one row per CDR3 protein. The sample carries about 1,800,000 distinct CDR3 sequences, 28% recorded once. Material: blood. These TCRs come from a woman aged 25 to 45 in good health.

The chain couples TRBV12-3 or TRBV12-4 to TRBJ2-3, with 7 bases identical to TRBD2. Trimming cost V 2 bases and J 2 bases; bases outside gene matches: 7. There are 16 residues in the CDR3. CDR3: CASSLMGSGITDTQYF. For the CDR3, the DNA is TGTGCCAGCAGTTTAATGGGGAGCGGGATCACAGATACGCAGTATTTT.

J is TRBJ2-5 and V is TRBV29-1; no clear D. The germline V gene has CDR1 SQVTM and CDR2 ANQGSEA. Trimming took off 7 bases at V and 3 bases at J, with 15 bases between the two ends. This CDR3 comprises 13 residues. CDR3 sequence: CSGGDQAEETQYF. The CDR3 coding sequence is TGCAGCGGCGGAGATCAGGCGGAAGAGACCCAGTACTTC.

The CDR3 nucleotides read TGCAGTGCAGCGGGGGGATCTTACAATGAGCAGTTCTTC. It encodes CSAAGGSYNEQFF. The chain couples TRBV20-1 to TRBJ2-1, with TRBD2 matching 9 bases. The V segment lost 6 bases and the J segment 4 bases; nucleotides outside the gene matches: 4. From germline, CDR1 is DFQATT and CDR2 SNEGSKA (reference sequence). CDR3 length: 13 amino acids.

As concerns this clonotype: This may stem from a read error, because a much larger clone lies one nucleotide away. The genes are TRBV20-1 and TRBJ2-1; TRBD1 agrees at 7 bases. In germline, CDR1 is DFQATT, CDR2 SNEGSKA (reference sequence). This CDR3 region has 12 residues. CDR3 nucleotide sequence: TGCGGTGGACAGGAAGGAGACAATGAGCAGTTCTTC. Its translation is CGGQEGDNEQFF.

This clonotype was counted once. A much more abundant neighbour one base away suggests this may be a read error. The CDR3 sequence is CVISDGTRSLEQYF. The CDR3 region has the DNA TGTGTCATCAGTGACGGGACTAGGTCTCTTGAGCAGTACTTC. The chain combines TRBV10-3 with TRBJ2-7; TRBD2 aligns across 8 bases. The CDR3 covers 14 residues. Germline V gives CDR1 ENHRY, CDR2 SYGVKD.

This clonotype was counted many times. This rearrangement joins TRBV6-6 to TRBJ2-3; 9 bases are shared with TRBD1. This CDR3 region has 14 residues. The trim removed 6 bases at V and 3 bases at J, leaving 4 bases unmatched. Germline assignment: CDR1 MNHNY and CDR2 SVGAGI (reference sequence). The CDR3 nucleotides are TGTGCCAGCAGCTGGGGACAGGGAACAGATACGCAGTATTTT. Amino acid sequence: CASSWGQGTDTQYF.

The chain has TRBV10-3 and TRBJ1-2; 7 positions match TRBD1. Per the germline V gene, CDR1 is ENHRY and CDR2 is SYGVKD. This CDR3 has 15 amino acids. With 3 bases clipped from V and 4 bases from J, the junction kept 8 bases outside the gene matches. This CDR3 reads CAISDTGEISYGYTF. The CDR3 DNA sequence: TGTGCCATCAGTGACACAGGGGAAATCAGCTATGGCTACACCTTC.

The V and J genes are TRBV12-3 or TRBV12-4 and TRBJ2-5; D may be TRBD1 (6 bases). The CDR3 is 13 residues long. The V and J ends lost 6 bases and 2 bases respectively, with 10 bases between them. The CDR3 DNA reads TGTGCCAGCAGACTAGGACAGCAAGAGACCCAGTACTTC. This translates into CASRLGQQETQYF.

Details on this clonotype: The junction shows a germline mismatch at one end, possibly a read error. The CDR3 reads CASSGTTDTRYF. The CDR3 DNA sequence: TGCGCCAGCAGCGGGACTACAGATACGCGGTATTTT. The chain is built from TRBV10-1 and TRBJ2-3; TRBD2 matches 7 bases. The CDR3 is made up of 12 amino acids. Germline CDR1 and CDR2: WNHNN and SYGVQD (reference sequence).

Remarks on this clonotype: Since a much larger clone is just one base distant, this may be a read error. The chain recombines TRBV29-1 with TRBJ2-1; possible D gene TRBD2, 6 bases. The CDR3 is made up of 12 amino acids. Germline values: CDR1 SQVTM, CDR2 ANQGSEA. The V end lost 7 bases, the J end lost 9 bases, and 16 bases lay between the germline ends. This CDR3 is CSGKTSSGEQFF. The CDR3 bases are TGCAGCGGGAAGACTAGTTCTGGTGAGCAGTTCTTC.

This chain links TRBV7-3 with TRBJ2-6; no clear D gene. Germline loops: CDR1 SGHTA, CDR2 FQGTGA. Trimming removed 5 bases from V and 1 base from J, with 21 bases in between. The CDR3 has 19 residues. This CDR3 is CASSTYGRVGKSGANVLTF. Here the CDR3 DNA reads TGTGCCAGCAGCACTTACGGCCGGGTGGGAAAATCTGGGGCCAACGTCCTGACTTTC. The full variable domain, its missing parts supplied by reference TRBV7-3 and TRBJ2-6, is GAGVSQTPSNKVTEKGKYVELRCDPISGHTALYWYRQSLGQGPEFLIYFQGTGAADDSGLPNDRFFAVRPEGSVSTLKIQRTERGDSAVYLCASSTYGRVGKSGANVLTFGAGSRLTVL.

This clonotype came up once. The chain couples TRBV12-3 or TRBV12-4 to TRBJ1-4; weak D call: TRBD1 (6 bases). Trimming cost V 4 bases and J 7 bases, with 16 bases left between them. The CDR3 extends over 15 amino acids. This CDR3 reads CASSSRTVSGEKLFF. DNA of the CDR3: TGTGCCAGCAGTTCAAGGACAGTCTCCGGTGAAAAACTGTTTTTT.

This clonotype was seen repeatedly, ten times or more. In nucleotides, the CDR3 is TGTGCCAGCAGTTTCTCGCAGGGACTGTTGTACGAGCAGTACTTC. This encodes CASSFSQGLLYEQYF. This chain joins TRBV28 and TRBJ2-7; maybe TRBD2 (6 bases). The CDR3 runs 15 residues. Germline values: CDR1 MDHEN, CDR2 SYDVKM. The V end lost 3 bases, the J end lost 4 bases, and 16 bases lay between the germline ends.

This clonotype has ten or more counts. The chain joins TRBV2 to TRBJ2-6, with D tentatively TRBD1 (5 bases). Germline CDR1 and CDR2: SNHLY and FYNNEI. V was clipped by 8 bases and J by 4 bases, with 12 bases between them. This CDR3 has 14 amino acids. The chain's CDR3 is CASRGALGANVLTF. The CDR3 region has the DNA TGTGCCAGCCGTGGGGCTCTCGGGGCCAACGTCCTGACTTTC.

A few counts support this clonotype. One end of the junction varies from germline; a read error may be responsible. The CDR3: CSSSLAGFDYGYTF. The CDR3 DNA is TGTTCCAGCAGCTTAGCAGGGTTCGACTATGGCTACACCTTC. This chain connects TRBV7-9 to TRBJ1-2, with D tentatively TRBD1 (5 bases). There are 14 residues in the CDR3. Germline-derived CDR1 and CDR2 are SEHNR and FQNEAQ (reference sequence). Combining the CDR3 with reference TRBV7-9 and TRBJ1-2 gives the whole variable domain DTGVSQNPRHKITKRGQNVTFRCDPISEHNRLYWYRQTLGQGPEFLTYFQNEAQLEKSRLLSDRFSAERPKGSFSTLEIQRTEQGDSAMYLCSSSLAGFDYGYTFGSGTRLTVV.

This clonotype was recorded a few times. The chain combines TRBV19 with TRBJ2-1; 8 nucleotides match TRBD2. The CDR3 sequence is 14 residues long. Germline V gene lookup returns CDR1 LNHDA and CDR2 SQIVND (reference sequence). Losses at the gene ends were 5 bases for V and 6 bases for J; bases not matched to a gene: 6. The CDR3 DNA reads as TGTGCCAGTAGTCCCCTCGGACTAGCCAATGAGCAGTTCTTC. It specifies CASSPLGLANEQFF.

This clonotype was seen just once. At one boundary the junction diverges from the germline segment, which might be a read error. The chain uses TRBV7-2 and TRBJ1-6; 9 bases align to TRBD1. This CDR3 is built from 15 residues. Germline CDR1 reads SGHTA; CDR2 reads FQGNSA. The CDR3 is CAGSYTGTGNSPRHF. CDR3 DNA sequence: TGTGCCGGCAGTTACACCGGGACAGGGAATTCACCCCGCCACTTT.

This chain links TRBV6-5 with TRBJ1-1; the match to TRBD1 covers 8 bases. CDR1 and CDR2 from the germline V gene are MNHEY and SVGAGI. V lost 9 bases and J lost 6; bases outside the gene matches: 21. This CDR3 has 17 amino acids. The CDR3 coding sequence is TGTGCCAGTCGAGTTCGACAGGGGATTGGGATTCGCCCTGAAGCTTTCTTT. Translated: CASRVRQGIGIRPEAFF.

This clonotype came up once. A clone one base away is much larger, so this may be a read error. The chain employs TRBV4-1 and TRBJ1-5; tentative D call: TRBD1 (5 bases). The germline V gene encodes CDR1 MGHRA and CDR2 YSYEKL. The CDR3 has 15 amino acids. In DNA, the CDR3 is TGCGCCAGCAGCCGCCAGGGATATAGCAATCAGCCCCGGCATTTT. Its translation is CASSRQGYSNQPRHF.

A few counts support this clonotype. The chain has TRBV11-2 and TRBJ2-1, with D maybe TRBD1 (6 bases). This CDR3 comprises 12 residues. The V gene lost 2 bases and the J gene lost 14 bases, with 13 bases spanning the gap. Looked up from germline, CDR1 is SGHAT and CDR2 is FQNNGV. In DNA, the CDR3 is TGTGCCAGCAGCTTATCCAACAGGGCCGAGTTCTTC. This translates into CASSLSNRAEFF.

V gene TRBV7-2 combines with J gene TRBJ1-2, with D hard to call. V shed 2 bases and J shed 6 bases, with 13 bases lying between them. This CDR3 spans 14 amino acids. CDR1 and CDR2 from the germline V gene are SGHTA and FQGNSA. CDR3 region: CASSLTELGNGYTF. Written as DNA, the CDR3 is TGTGCCAGCAGCTTAACGGAGTTGGGGAATGGCTACACCTTC.

The gene calls are TRBV12-5 and TRBJ2-3, with D perhaps matching TRBD1 (6 bases). V dropped 4 bases and J dropped 6 bases, with 11 bases sitting between them. Germline values: CDR1 LGHNT, CDR2 FRNRAP. The CDR3 has 13 residues. Here the CDR3 reads CASGSQGHDTQYF. The CDR3 nucleotides read TGTGCTAGTGGTTCACAGGGTCACGATACGCAGTATTTT.

The sample holds a few counts of this clonotype. The chain links TRBV7-6 to TRBJ2-6; D gene ambiguous. Trimming took off 10 bases at V and 2 bases at J, with 6 bases between the two ends. This CDR3 is 12 amino acids long. Germline V lookup: CDR1 SGHVS, CDR2 FNYEAQ. CDR3 coding DNA: TGTGCCATCCAAACTGGGGCCAACGTCCTGACTTTC. Translation gives CAIQTGANVLTF.

This clonotype was picked up a small number of times. The chain combines TRBV20-1 with TRBJ2-6; D not resolved. Germline lookup yields CDR1 DFQATT and CDR2 SNEGSKA (reference sequence). The V end lost 5 bases, the J end lost 0 bases, and 11 bases lay between the germline ends. This CDR3 has 15 amino acids. The CDR3 coding sequence is TGCAGTGCTGATCGCAGGAGCTCTGGGGCCAACGTCCTGACTTTC. Residues: CSADRRSSGANVLTF.

The genes are TRBV28 and TRBJ2-3; D might be TRBD2 (6 bases). In germline, CDR1 is MDHEN, CDR2 SYDVKM. CDR3 length equals 15 residues. V lost 6 bases and J lost 3, with 16 bases in between. For the CDR3, the DNA is TGTGCCAGCAGCCCGGGGACTCCCAGAACAGATACGCAGTATTTT. Encoded protein: CASSPGTPRTDTQYF.

This clonotype has a count of ten or more. The CDR3 DNA reads TGTGCCAGCAGTCCCTACCGGGATGGCTACACCTTC. Protein sequence: CASSPYRDGYTF. The chain employs TRBV7-2 and TRBJ1-2; no definite D call. V lost 6 bases to trimming and J lost 6 bases, with 11 bases between them. Germline values: CDR1 SGHTA, CDR2 FQGNSA. The CDR3 has 12 residues.